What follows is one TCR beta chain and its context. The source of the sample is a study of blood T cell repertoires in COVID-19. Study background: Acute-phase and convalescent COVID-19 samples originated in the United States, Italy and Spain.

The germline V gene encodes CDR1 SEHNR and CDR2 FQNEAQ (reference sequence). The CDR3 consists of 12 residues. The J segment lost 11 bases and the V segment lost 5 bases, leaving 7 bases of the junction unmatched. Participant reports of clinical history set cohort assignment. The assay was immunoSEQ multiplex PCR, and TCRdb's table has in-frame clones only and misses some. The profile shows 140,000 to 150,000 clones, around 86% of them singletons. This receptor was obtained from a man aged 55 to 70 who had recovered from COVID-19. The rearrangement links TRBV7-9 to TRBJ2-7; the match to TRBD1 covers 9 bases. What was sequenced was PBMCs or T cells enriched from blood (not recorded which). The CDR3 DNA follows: TGTGCCAGCAGCCCGAGGACAGGGGCAGAGTACTTC. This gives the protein CASSPRTGAEYF.